Listed below are T cell receptor beta chains from one sample, sequenced in a study of radiation and T cells in renal cell carcinoma. Using immunoSEQ multiplex PCR, the repertoire was profiled, and TCRdb retains in-frame clones only, with some absent. The sample carries about 120,000 clones, 65% to 85% recorded once. The sequenced sample was blood, obtained from a patient whose treatment included radiotherapy and nephrectomy. The receptor set was obtained from a man in his fifties with renal cell carcinoma. Both conserved end residues are part of each CDR3. A D gene is named only where the DNA matches it firmly. Clone size, where shown, is once, few, many, or a class for clones that have expanded.

v_gene,d_gene,j_gene,abundance,CDR3nt,CDR3aa
TRBV7-8,TRBD1,TRBJ1-5,once,TGTGCCAGCAGCTTAGCGCCGGGACAGGGAGGTCAGCCCCAGCATTTT,CASSLAPGQGGQPQHF
TRBV7-2,TRBD2,TRBJ2-7,NA,TGTGCCAGCAGCTCGTCCGGGACTAGCGGGAGTCGATCCGAGCAGTACTTC,CASSSSGTSGSRSEQYF
TRBV18,TRBD1,TRBJ1-5,NA,TGTGCCAGCTCACTGACAGGGGATAGCAATCAGCCCCAGCATTTT,CASSLTGDSNQPQHF
TRBV19,NA,TRBJ2-3,NA,TGTGCCAGTAGTACAAGGGGGAATACGCAGTATTTT,CASSTRGNTQYF
TRBV5-1,TRBD2,TRBJ2-3,few,TGCGCCAGCAGCTTGTTTAGCGGGATAAGCACAGATACGCAGTATTTT,CASSLFSGISTDTQYF
TRBV12-5,NA,TRBJ2-2,NA,TGTGCTAGTGGACGAGAAACAGGGAACGGGGAGCTGTTTTTT,CASGRETGNGELFF
TRBV27,TRBD1,TRBJ2-7,NA,TGTGCCAGCCGATATTGGGACAGGGGGCGATCCGAGCAGTACTTC,CASRYWDRGRSEQYF
TRBV7-9,TRBD1,TRBJ1-4,NA,TGTGCCAGCAGCTTACCAGGACAGGAGGTCAATGAAAAACTGTTTTTT,CASSLPGQEVNEKLFF
TRBV6-1,NA,TRBJ1-4,once,TGTGCCAGCAGTGTTCGACGGGGCCCGGGTCGCGAAAAACTGTTTTTT,CASSVRRGPGREKLFF
TRBV6-5,NA,TRBJ2-5,NA,TGTGCCAGCAGGGACCAGGGTCGTCAAGAGACCCAGTACTTC,CASRDQGRQETQYF
TRBV18,TRBD2,TRBJ2-7,NA,TGTGCCAGCTCACCAAACTCAGCGGGAGGGGTAGAGCAGTACTTC,CASSPNSAGGVEQYF
TRBV5-1,TRBD1,TRBJ2-5,NA,TGCGCCAGCAGCTTAATGGGACAGGAGATCCAAGAGACCCAGTACTTC,CASSLMGQEIQETQYF
TRBV5-5,NA,TRBJ1-2,few,TGTGCCAGCACAAGCACGCCGGGGCGGCCCAGGGATGGCTACACCTTC,CASTSTPGRPRDGYTF
TRBV5-6,NA,TRBJ2-5,NA,TGTGCCAGCACCGCCCCCGGGACCCAAGAGACCCAGTACTTC,CASTAPGTQETQYF
TRBV19,NA,TRBJ2-3,NA,TGTGCCAGTAGTAAGGGGGATACAGATACGCAGTATTTT,CASSKGDTDTQYF
TRBV4-3,TRBD1,TRBJ1-3,few,TGCGCCAGCAGCCAACCAGGGGGGAGGTCTGGAAACACCATATATTTT,CASSQPGGRSGNTIYF
TRBV2,NA,TRBJ2-3,NA,TGTGCCAGCAGTGAATACGGAGGTACGCAGTATTTT,CASSEYGGTQYF
TRBV5-1,NA,TRBJ2-7,NA,TGCGCCAGCAGCGTAGACAGCTACGAGCAGTACTTC,CASSVDSYEQYF
TRBV6-6,TRBD2,TRBJ2-1,NA,TGTGCCAGCAACCCGGGACTAGCGGGGGCCAATGAGCAGTTCTTC,CASNPGLAGANEQFF